These T cell receptor beta chains were read from a single sample in a study of identical twins. Each CDR3 protein is one row after TCRdb ran MiXCR on the 5' RACE reads. The sample lists roughly 690,000 distinct CDR3 sequences; around 21% were seen once. This same sample was also taken into another study, of T cells expressing NK-cell markers.

What was sequenced was PBMCs. Receptors were obtained from a woman in her late teens or twenties in good health. CDR3s include the opening cysteine and the closing phenylalanine or tryptophan. The order of the fields is clone size, V gene, J gene, D gene, CDR3 protein, CDR3 DNA. The D gene is left open where the match is weak. A row's size may be missing; if present it is once, few, many or a size class.

NA	TRBV12-3/TRBV12-4	TRBJ2-7	TRBD1	CASSSPTGMLYEQYF	TGTGCCAGCAGTTCCCCGACAGGGATGCTATACGAGCAGTACTTC
few	TRBV6-5	TRBJ2-5	NA	CASSYDPVGVIGAQYF	TGTGCCAGCAGTTACGACCCTGTAGGGGTAATAGGTGCCCAGTACTTC
many	TRBV12-3/TRBV12-4	TRBJ1-2	TRBD1	CASSGTGGRTNYGYTF	TGTGCCAGCAGTGGGACAGGGGGACGGACTAACTATGGCTACACCTTC
few	TRBV15	TRBJ2-3	TRBD2	CATSRESPAGSTDTQYF	TGTGCCACCAGCAGAGAGTCCCCAGCGGGGAGCACAGATACGCAGTATTTT
few	TRBV10-3	TRBJ2-7	TRBD1	CAISESSGGEQYF	TGTGCCATCAGTGAGTCGTCAGGGGGCGAGCAGTACTTC
many	TRBV6-5	TRBJ2-1	NA	CASSYSRVESYNEQFF	TGTGCCAGCAGTTACTCGAGGGTGGAATCCTACAATGAGCAGTTCTTC
NA	TRBV12-3/TRBV12-4	TRBJ2-5	NA	CASSLPDKETQYF	TGTGCCAGCAGCCTCCCAGACAAAGAGACCCAGTACTTC
NA	TRBV7-6	TRBJ2-3	NA	CASSLAPAVSTDTQYF	TGTGCCAGCAGCTTAGCGCCAGCGGTTAGCACAGATACGCAGTATTTT
NA	TRBV4-3	TRBJ2-7	TRBD2	CASSQDGSGRASEQYF	TGCGCCAGCAGCCAAGATGGTAGCGGGAGGGCCAGCGAGCAGTACTTC
few	TRBV2	TRBJ2-7	TRBD1	CASRNRDRAGADEQYF	TGTGCCAGCAGGAACCGAGACAGGGCCGGCGCGGACGAGCAGTACTTC
few	TRBV5-1	TRBJ1-1	NA	CASSDQGANTEAFF	TGCGCCAGCAGTGATCAAGGGGCCAACACTGAAGCTTTCTTT
NA	TRBV3-1	TRBJ2-7	NA	CASSQGGSSHYEQYF	TGTGCCAGCAGCCAAGGAGGGTCCTCCCATTACGAGCAGTACTTC
NA	TRBV30	TRBJ1-2	TRBD1	CAGEGQDDGYTF	TGTGCCGGAGAAGGACAGGACGATGGCTACACCTTC
few	TRBV27	TRBJ2-6	NA	CASSLMGSTGANVLTF	TGTGCCAGCAGTTTAATGGGTTCCACTGGGGCCAACGTCCTGACTTTC
few	TRBV7-9	TRBJ2-1	TRBD2	CASSFAGTSGYYNEQFF	TGTGCCAGCAGCTTTGCCGGGACTAGCGGATACTACAATGAGCAGTTCTTC
few	TRBV7-9	TRBJ1-3	TRBD1	CASSPGKYRGHTIYF	TGTGCCAGCAGCCCAGGAAAGTACAGGGGTCACACCATATATTTT
many	TRBV12-3/TRBV12-4	TRBJ2-1	NA	CASSWGPNNEQFF	TGTGCCAGCAGCTGGGGACCAAACAATGAGCAGTTCTTC
few	TRBV29-1	TRBJ2-5	TRBD1	CSLGTDKETQYF	TGCAGCTTAGGGACAGATAAAGAGACCCAGTACTTC
few	TRBV25-1	TRBJ2-1	TRBD2	CASSSLGGESKEQFF	TGTGCCAGCAGTAGTTTGGGAGGGGAATCTAAGGAGCAGTTCTTC
NA	TRBV11-3	TRBJ2-5	NA	CASTGDGGETQYF	TGTGCCAGCACCGGGGACGGTGGGGAGACCCAGTACTTC
NA	TRBV6-5	TRBJ2-3	TRBD2	CASSYSGLARTDTQYF	TGTGCCAGCAGTTACTCGGGACTAGCCCGCACAGATACGCAGTATTTT
NA	TRBV6-2/TRBV6-3	TRBJ2-7	TRBD1	CASSNRRQGKGHEQYF	TGTGCCAGCAGTAACCGAAGACAGGGAAAGGGTCACGAGCAGTACTTC
NA	TRBV20-1	TRBJ2-7	TRBD2	CSARGAGRFSYEQYF	TGCAGTGCTAGGGGAGCGGGGCGGTTCTCCTACGAGCAGTACTTC
few	TRBV6-5	TRBJ2-5	TRBD2	CASSFAGVQETQYF	TGTGCCAGCAGTTTCGCGGGGGTCCAAGAGACCCAGTACTTC
NA	TRBV20-1	TRBJ1-2	NA	CSAGTAANYGYTF	TGCAGCGCCGGGACTGCAGCTAACTATGGCTACACCTTC
few	TRBV6-1	TRBJ2-1	NA	CATKRAANSYNEQFF	TGTGCCACAAAGAGAGCGGCGAACTCCTACAATGAGCAGTTCTTC
few	TRBV29-1	TRBJ2-4	NA	CSVESAGAKNIQYF	TGCAGCGTTGAGTCGGCGGGAGCCAAAAACATTCAGTACTTC
NA	TRBV4-1	TRBJ1-2	NA	CASSQVEMVLAGYTF	TGCGCCAGCAGCCAAGTGGAAATGGTGCTTGCCGGCTACACCTTC
NA	TRBV6-5	TRBJ2-7	NA	CASSYRDGSYEQYF	TGTGCCAGCAGTTACCGGGACGGTTCCTACGAGCAGTACTTC
few	TRBV9	TRBJ2-4	NA	CASSVDVGNIQYF	TGTGCCAGCAGCGTAGATGTCGGAAACATTCAGTACTTC
many	TRBV12-3/TRBV12-4	TRBJ1-2	NA	CASSPRSGTRGYTF	TGTGCCAGCAGTCCGAGATCCGGGACAAGGGGCTACACCTTC
few	TRBV6-5	TRBJ1-2	NA	CATRGVYGYTF	TGTGCCACCAGGGGCGTCTATGGCTACACCTTC
NA	TRBV12-3/TRBV12-4	TRBJ2-7	NA	CASSKKYEQYF	TGTGCCAGCAGCAAAAAGTACGAGCAGTACTTC
few	TRBV4-3	TRBJ2-1	TRBD2	CASSHLAGEKNEQFF	TGCGCCAGCAGCCATTTAGCGGGAGAGAAAAATGAGCAGTTCTTC